This TCR beta chain was identified in a study of tumor-infiltrating lymphocytes in primary liver carcinoma. For the study at large: The tumors, T1-T3 N0M0 lesions, were roughly 4 to 10 cm across.

The authors made TCR beta cDNA from around 500 ng total RNA with a constant-region primer. Three nested multiplex PCR rounds of slightly modified ARM-PCR generated TCR beta libraries. One entry per CDR3 protein results from TCRdb running MiXCR on the multiplex PCR reads. The sample has about 78,000 distinct CDR3 sequences; 71% are singletons. The study co-extracted DNA and RNA from around 18-30 mg of unsorted bulk tissue. Regarding this clonotype: The junction does not match germline at one end; this may be a read error.

This sequence originates from an older woman with primary liver carcinoma and hepatitis B virus infection. The sample taken for sequencing was liver tumor tissue from sampling region 4. The subset: tumor region T4, right-lateral pole.

Here the CDR3 DNA reads TGTGCCAGCAGCTCGGACAGGTACCAAGAGACCCAGCACTTC. Encoded protein: CASSSDRYQETQHF. The genes are TRBV5-4 and TRBJ2-5, with 7 bases that match TRBD1. Looked up from germline, CDR1 is SGHNT and CDR2 is YYREEE (reference sequence). This CDR3 is built from 14 residues.